A selection of T cell receptor beta chains follows, all from one sample in a study of response to subunit inactivated influenza vaccine. TCRdb redid the calling of the RT-PCR reads with MiXCR, one entry per CDR3 protein. The repertoire has 500,000 or so distinct CDR3 sequences, more than 15% of them found once; the top ten carry roughly 3%. This specimen consisted of CD4+ T cells sorted from PBMCs, obtained around 25 months after vaccination. The receptor set was obtained from a man between 50 and 69 years old who received an inactivated influenza vaccine. CDR3s leave out the opening cysteine and the closing phenylalanine or tryptophan. Each record gives: J gene, V gene, CDR3 protein.

J: TRBJ2-1
V: TRBV20-1
CDR3: SARDQGAPRGNEQF

J: TRBJ1-2
V: TRBV20-1
CDR3: SARVEGDYGYT

J: TRBJ1-5
V: TRBV15
CDR3: ATSRDNKNQPQH

J: TRBJ2-1
V: TRBV13
CDR3: ASSPIPSSGSIYNEQF

J: TRBJ2-3
V: TRBV7-8
CDR3: ASSRRGSGRDTQY

J: TRBJ1-5
V: TRBV6-2/TRBV6-3
CDR3: ASSYDRRGQPQH

J: TRBJ2-7
V: TRBV29-1
CDR3: SVEDLRLAGSYEQY

J: TRBJ2-7
V: TRBV15
CDR3: ATRGAGGSYEQY

J: TRBJ2-1
V: TRBV6-2/TRBV6-3
CDR3: ASSYPTGQGSYNEQF

J: TRBJ2-3
V: TRBV3-1
CDR3: ASSLRVRGPDTQY

J: TRBJ2-1
V: TRBV6-1
CDR3: ASRPGLLSYNEQF

J: TRBJ1-2
V: TRBV4-3
CDR3: ASSQGLDRWWLGYT

J: TRBJ2-2
V: TRBV6-1
CDR3: ASRIRGRATGELF

J: TRBJ1-5
V: TRBV20-1
CDR3: SASDGTGQPQH

J: TRBJ2-2
V: TRBV6-1
CDR3: ASYQLSLNTGELF